The rows below give T cell receptor beta chains drawn from one sample of a study of T cell responses to AZD1222 COVID-19 vaccine. Measured with immunoSEQ multiplex PCR; TCRdb has only the in-frame clones, and not every one. The repertoire includes roughly 120,000 clones, 87% of them detected once, and approximately 7.5% sits in the top ten. Material: peripheral blood, obtained on day 0 of AZD1222 vaccination. Receptors originate from an adult in good health. Both conserved end residues are part of each CDR3. The D gene is left open where the match is weak. Only part of the rows carry a size: once, few, many, or a class if the clone is expanded.

D gene,V gene,J gene,clone size,CDR3 protein,CDR3 DNA
NA,TRBV6-5,TRBJ2-3,NA,CASRPGGVSTDTQYF,TGTGCCAGCAGACCAGGGGGGGTTAGCACAGATACGCAGTATTTT
NA,TRBV9,TRBJ2-7,few,CASSRYAGSSYEQYF,TGTGCCAGCAGCCGCTACGCGGGAAGCTCCTACGAGCAGTACTTC
TRBD1,TRBV2,TRBJ2-1,NA,CASKGTGVPEQFF,TGTGCCAGCAAAGGGACAGGGGTCCCAGAGCAGTTCTTC
NA,TRBV7-3,TRBJ1-5,NA,CASSPSPAAGDQPQHF,TGTGCCAGCAGCCCGAGTCCTGCGGCAGGGGATCAGCCCCAGCATTTT
TRBD2,TRBV6-4,TRBJ2-1,few,CASSDSPSGGGEQFF,TGTGCCAGCAGTGACTCTCCTAGCGGGGGGGGTGAGCAGTTCTTC
NA,TRBV9,TRBJ1-3,NA,CASSHGGGVANGNTIYF,TGTGCCAGCAGCCACGGTGGGGGGGTGGCAAACGGAAACACCATATATTTT
NA,TRBV27,TRBJ1-4,NA,CASSMGLTNEKLFF,TGTGCCAGCAGTATGGGACTGACTAATGAAAAACTGTTTTTT
NA,TRBV4-1,TRBJ2-3,NA,CASSQPSGLHRGPDTQYF,TGCGCCAGCAGCCAACCTTCCGGGCTGCACCGAGGGCCAGATACGCAGTATTTT
NA,TRBV27,TRBJ1-1,NA,CASSFSGDTEAFF,TGTGCCAGCAGTTTTTCGGGGGACACTGAAGCTTTCTTT
NA,TRBV12-2,TRBJ1-4,NA,CASRPTMTGSEKLFF,TGTGCAAGTCGCCCAACCATGACAGGTAGTGAAAAACTGTTTTTT
TRBD2,TRBV10-3,TRBJ2-5,NA,CAIRGEAQETQYF,TGTGCCATCCGGGGGGAAGCTCAAGAGACCCAGTACTTC
NA,TRBV29-1,TRBJ2-2,NA,CSVVRPTGELFF,TGCAGCGTTGTCAGGCCCACCGGGGAGCTGTTTTTT
NA,TRBV6-4,TRBJ1-1,NA,CASRRERGDTEAFF,TGTGCCAGCAGGCGGGAGCGTGGGGACACTGAAGCTTTCTTT
TRBD1,TRBV29-1,TRBJ1-1,NA,CSVTTGLNTEAFF,TGCAGCGTTACGACAGGGCTGAACACTGAAGCTTTCTTT
TRBD1,TRBV28,TRBJ2-3,NA,CASTSDRGYTDTQYF,TGTGCCAGCACTTCGGACAGGGGATACACAGATACGCAGTATTTT
NA,TRBV27,TRBJ2-7,NA,CASSFKWLTGPQTEQYF,TGTGCCAGCAGTTTTAAGTGGCTCACCGGGCCACAAACCGAGCAGTACTTC
NA,TRBV4-2,TRBJ1-1,NA,CASSQDKVENTEAFF,TGTGCCAGCAGCCAAGACAAAGTGGAGAACACTGAAGCTTTCTTT
TRBD2,TRBV19,TRBJ2-5,NA,CASSIRLAETQYF,TGTGCCAGTAGTATAAGACTAGCGGAGACCCAGTACTTC
NA,TRBV6-6,TRBJ1-5,NA,CASSYIIRGSQPQHF,TGTGCCAGCAGTTACATTATACGGGGGTCCCAGCCCCAGCATTTT